This TCR beta chain appears in the sequencing data of a study of molecular identifiers for immune sequencing clone quantification. Background on the study: Replicates involved a five-way split of RNA from around 20,000 or 99,000 naive CD8 cells, with sequencing of four.

The germline CDR1 and CDR2 sequences are SNHLY and FYNNEI. The ends were cut back, 6 bases at V and 4 bases at J, with 13 bases in the middle. There are 13 residues in the CDR3. TCRdb used MiXCR to reprocess the PCR reads, holding one entry per CDR3 protein. The repertoire has about half a million distinct CDR3 sequences, under 30% of them found once; the top ten carry under 0.8%. This clonotype has more than one count but fewer than ten. What was sequenced was naive CD8+ T cells from blood, with Jurkat cell RNA spiked in. Subset denoted: FACS-sorted CD8+CD4-CCR7+CD45RA+ naive T cells. This chain connects TRBV2 to TRBJ2-7; no clear D gene. This TCR came from a human donor in good health. Some libraries in this study had Jurkat cell RNA spiked in. This CDR3 is CASSRRVGYEQYF. In DNA, the CDR3 is TGTGCCAGCAGCCGTCGCGTTGGTTACGAGCAGTACTTC.